Presented here are 26 T cell receptor beta chains from one specimen sequenced in a study of tumor-infiltrating lymphocytes in primary liver carcinoma. The blood RNA (from unsorted whole blood) was obtained, and germline DNA was also extracted. A constant-region primer primed TCR beta cDNA synthesis from about 550 ng of total RNA. Three nested multiplex PCR rounds of slightly modified ARM-PCR generated TCR beta libraries. It was with TRBV1-TRBV30 forward primers and a C-beta reverse primer that the first two PCR rounds were run, at 10 cycles each. One entry per CDR3 protein, called by TCRdb with MiXCR from the multiplex PCR reads. The data show fewer than 400,000 distinct CDR3 sequences, with approximately 58% seen just once and over 15% held by the top ten. Source material: peripheral blood. These receptors were collected from a young woman with primary liver carcinoma and hepatitis B virus infection.

This clonotype has ten or more counts. This chain's CDR3 is CSVGDGDNSPLHF. For the CDR3, the DNA is TGCAGCGTGGGTGACGGGGATAATTCACCCCTCCACTTT. The rearrangement joins TRBV29-1 to TRBJ1-6; D ambiguous. Germline lookup yields CDR1 SQVTM and CDR2 ANQGSEA. The CDR3 is 13 residues long. Trimming pared 6 bases from V and 5 bases from J, leaving 11 bases between.

This clonotype has only a few counts. This rearrangement joins TRBV6-1 to TRBJ1-2; the D gene is possibly TRBD1 (5 bases). The CDR3 covers 18 residues. Germline V gene data show CDR1 as MNHNS and CDR2 as SASEGT. V lost 0 bases to trimming and J lost 7 bases, with 24 bases between them. The CDR3 DNA follows: TGTGCCAGCAGTGAAGCGTGGGAGCAGGGAACTAAAAGAGGTGGCTACACCTTC. This translates into CASSEAWEQGTKRGGYTF.

V usage is TRBV6-2 or TRBV6-3 and J usage is TRBJ2-2; 8 bases match TRBD1. The J segment lost 0 bases and the V segment lost 2 bases, leaving 11 bases of the junction unmatched. Germline CDR1 and CDR2: MNHEY and SVGEGT. The CDR3 has 19 amino acids. CDR3 in DNA: TGTGCCAGCAGTTACATCAGGGGGCGCCCCTACGCGAACACCGGGGAGCTGTTTTTT. Its protein is CASSYIRGRPYANTGELFF.

The chain is built from TRBV20-1 and TRBJ2-1; no firm D call. Trimming removed 3 bases at V and 16 bases at J, with 13 bases between. This CDR3 contains 10 residues. The germline CDR1 and CDR2 sequences are DFQATT and SNEGSKA (reference sequence). The CDR3 loop is CSARFPPSFF. Here the CDR3 DNA reads TGCAGTGCTAGGTTTCCGCCCAGTTTCTTC.

This chain connects TRBV5-4 to TRBJ2-1; D tentatively reads TRBD1 or TRBD2 (6 bases each). The CDR3 has 15 amino acids. Germline CDR1 reads SGHNT; CDR2 reads YYREEE (reference sequence). V was clipped by 4 bases and J by 7 bases, with 18 bases between them. This CDR3 reads CASSLGGGNGNEQFF. The DNA of the CDR3 is TGTGCCAGCAGCCTGGGGGGCGGGAATGGAAATGAGCAGTTCTTC.

This clonotype was recorded at least ten times. The chain combines TRBV29-1 with TRBJ2-7; 8 bases are shared with TRBD1. The J segment lost 5 bases and the V segment lost 3 bases, leaving 6 bases of the junction unmatched. CDR3 length: 13 residues. Germline V gene data show CDR1 as SQVTM and CDR2 as ANQGSEA. The CDR3: CSVDDRGFNEQYF. As DNA, the CDR3 is TGCAGCGTTGATGACAGGGGTTTCAACGAGCAGTACTTC.

This clonotype was observed a single time. An end of the junction does not agree with germline; a read error may underlie this. The chain combines TRBV10-3 with TRBJ2-1; TRBD2 matches 8 bases. The V gene's germline CDR1 is ENHRY and CDR2 SYGVKD. The CDR3 has 14 residues. This CDR3 reads CAISGTSLGNEQLF. Here the CDR3 DNA reads TGTGCCATCAGTGGGACTAGCTTGGGCAATGAGCAGCTCTTC.

As regards this clonotype: A read error may produce the germline difference seen at one junction end. The chain links TRBV6-5 to TRBJ2-7, with 11 nucleotides matching TRBD1. The CDR3 is 13 residues long. CDR1 is MNHEY and CDR2 is SVGAGI in the germline V gene. DNA of the CDR3: TGTGGCAGCCTGGACAGGGGGCTGCGCGAGCACTACTTC. It is translated as CGSLDRGLREHYF.

In the case of this clonotype: Given the absence of the conserved phenylalanine or tryptophan at the CDR3 end, a read error is likely. No DNA is shown, since the ends of the CDR3 on it are uncertain; the CDR3 is the one TCRdb lists. J is TRBJ2-1 and V is TRBV11-2. The CDR3 spans 11 residues, counting both ends. CDR1 and CDR2 from the germline V gene are SGHAT and FQNNGV. The chain's CDR3 is CVSSLGLSDFL.

With regard to this clonotype: A much more abundant neighbour one base away suggests this may be a read error. This sequence joins TRBV4-3 and TRBJ2-7, with D unresolved. Trimming removed 7 bases at V and 6 bases at J, with 16 bases between. CDR1 LGHNA and CDR2 YSLEER come from the germline V gene. This CDR3 has 13 amino acids. In DNA form, the CDR3 reads TGCGCCAGCATCCAGAACGGGTTGCGCGAGCAGTACTTC. Translating it yields CASIQNGLREQYF.

Remarks on this clonotype: One junction end does not reproduce the germline sequence, and a read error may be involved. V gene TRBV6-1 combines with J gene TRBJ2-7; D assignment may be TRBD1 or TRBD2 (6 bases each). Germline values: CDR1 MNHNS, CDR2 SASEGT. The CDR3 extends over 15 amino acids. The CDR3 bases are TGTGCCAACAGGGACTTCGGGACCTCTTCCTACGAGCAGTGCTTC. Translating gives CANRDFGTSSYEQCF.

On this clonotype: It is likely a read error, because the conserved phenylalanine at the end of the CDR3 is missing. This chain links TRBV6-1 with TRBJ2-1, with 10 bases identical to TRBD2. This CDR3 spans 16 amino acids. V trimming: 6 bases; J trimming: 8 bases; junction bases outside the gene matches: 13. Per germline, CDR1 MNHNS and CDR2 SASEGT. The CDR3 loop reads CASSGRAGGPGHEQFL. CDR3 bases: TGTGCCAGCAGCGGGCGAGCGGGAGGGCCCGGGCATGAGCAGTTCCTC.

This clonotype has a handful of counts. The chain recombines TRBV6-5 with TRBJ2-3; D is possibly TRBD1 or TRBD2 (6 bases each). This CDR3 has 16 amino acids. Germline CDR1 and CDR2: MNHEY and SVGAGI. Trimming shortened V by 10 bases and J by 2 bases, and 22 bases separated the two germline ends. The CDR3 bases are TGTGCCACCCTCTCGGGGGCCGGAACGTTCACAGATACGCAGTATTTT. Translation gives CATLSGAGTFTDTQYF.

This clonotype was detected only once. The conserved closing phenylalanine or tryptophan is absent in this CDR3, likely reflecting a read error. The chain's CDR3 is CASSLGASGSRETQYC. The CDR3 DNA reads as TGTGCCAGCAGCTTAGGGGCTAGCGGGAGCCGGGAGACCCAGTACTGC. The chain has TRBV11-2 and TRBJ2-5; TRBD2 agrees at 10 bases. J was trimmed by 5 bases and V by 1 base; bases with no gene match: 7. Germline V gene sequence: CDR1 SGHAT, CDR2 FQNNGV. The CDR3 consists of 16 residues.

The genes are TRBV7-9 and TRBJ1-5; a weak D match, TRBD1 (6 bases). The CDR3 runs 17 residues. Germline values: CDR1 SEHNR, CDR2 FQNEAQ (reference sequence). V lost 5 bases to trimming and J lost 6 bases, with 23 bases between them. The CDR3 sequence: CASSSTWDGTGIQPQHF. In DNA form, the CDR3 reads TGTGCCAGCAGCAGCACGTGGGATGGAACAGGGATTCAGCCCCAGCATTTT.

V is TRBV5-5 and J is TRBJ2-2, with 9 nucleotides matching TRBD1. This CDR3 has 16 residues. Looked up from germline, CDR1 is SGHKS and CDR2 is YYEKEE (reference sequence). V lost 2 bases and J lost 1; bases outside the gene matches: 3. CDR3: CASSFGDRVNTGELFF. Here the CDR3 DNA reads TGTGCCAGCAGCTTTGGGGACAGGGTGAACACCGGGGAGCTGTTTTTT.

About this clonotype itself: One end of the junction varies from germline; a read error may be responsible. This rearrangement joins TRBV11-1 to TRBJ2-7; D is unclear. This CDR3 has 13 residues. CDR1 is SGHAT, CDR2 FQDESV, per germline (reference sequence). In DNA, the CDR3 is TGTGCCAGCATCTTAGGATACTTCCGCGAGCAGTATTTC. It specifies CASILGYFREQYF.

This clonotype was observed a few times. V is TRBV4-2 and J is TRBJ2-7, with D perhaps TRBD1 (6 bases). V was cut by 0 bases and J by 4 bases, with 13 bases left in between. The CDR3 loop spans 15 amino acids. From germline, CDR1 is LGHNA and CDR2 YNFKEQ. This CDR3 reads CASSQDQGLRYEQYF. The CDR3, as DNA: TGTGCCAGCAGCCAAGACCAGGGGCTAAGGTACGAGCAGTACTTC.

The chain recombines TRBV13 with TRBJ2-3; 8 bases line up with TRBD2. J was trimmed by 3 bases and V by 5 bases; bases with no gene match: 4. CDR3 size: 14 residues. The germline CDR1 and CDR2 sequences are PRHDT and FYEKMQ (reference sequence). In DNA form, the CDR3 reads TGTGCCAGCAGCCGCGGGGGGTTTACAGATACGCAGTATTTT. This encodes CASSRGGFTDTQYF.

This clonotype turned up a few times. CDR3 amino acids: CASKRGNRGPQETQYF. Written as DNA, the CDR3 is TGTGCCAGCAAACGAGGAAACAGGGGGCCCCAAGAGACCCAGTACTTC. The chain recombines TRBV5-4 with TRBJ2-5, with 9 bases matching TRBD1. CDR3 size: 16 residues. The V gene end was trimmed by 6 bases and the J gene end by 1 base; junction bases not matched to a gene: 10. Germline CDR1 is SGHNT and CDR2 is YYREEE (reference sequence).

The chain links TRBV7-9 to TRBJ2-3; D ambiguous. The CDR3 has 13 residues. The germline CDR1 and CDR2 sequences are SEHNR and FQNEAQ (reference sequence). This chain's CDR3 is CATSAPGTDTQYF. The CDR3 DNA sequence: TGTGCTACTTCGGCTCCTGGCACAGATACGCAGTATTTT. The entire variable domain, with the rest obtained from reference TRBV7-9 and TRBJ2-3, is as follows: DTGVSQNPRHKITKRGQNVTFRCDPISEHNRLYWYRQTLGQGPEFLTYFQNEAQLEKSRLLSDRFSAERPKGSFSTLEIQRTEQGDSAMYLCATSAPGTDTQYFGPGTRLTVL.

This rearrangement joins TRBV12-3 or TRBV12-4 to TRBJ1-5, with a possible D match to TRBD1 (6 bases). The V gene lost 3 bases and the J gene lost 2 bases, with 11 bases spanning the gap. CDR3 length equals 15 residues. CDR3: CASSLTGIRNQPQHF. The CDR3 coding sequence is TGTGCCAGCAGTTTGACAGGTATCCGCAATCAGCCCCAGCATTTT.

This clonotype was recorded only once. The missing conserved phenylalanine or tryptophan at the end of this CDR3 makes a read error likely. V and J are TRBV28 and TRBJ1-5, with 7 positions matching TRBD1. The germline V gene has CDR1 MDHEN and CDR2 SYDVKM. V was clipped by 4 bases and J by 7 bases; unmatched bases: 7. This CDR3 comprises 14 residues. CDR3 sequence reads: CASSSRDRGQPQHL. CDR3 nucleotides: TGTGCCAGCAGTTCGAGGGACAGAGGGCAGCCCCAGCATCTT.

Only a few counts were recorded for this clonotype. The chain links TRBV6-1 to TRBJ2-7; TRBD2 matches at 13 bases. Germline loops: CDR1 MNHNS, CDR2 SASEGT. The CDR3 length is 16 residues. J was trimmed by 0 bases and V by 6 bases; bases with no gene match: 5. The CDR3 DNA is TGTGCCAGCAGGGGGACTAGCGGGAAGAGCTCCTACGAGCAGTACTTC. Protein sequence: CASRGTSGKSSYEQYF.

Of note for this clonotype: A much larger clone differs by one base, so this may be a read error. This sequence joins TRBV6-2 or TRBV6-3 and TRBJ2-7, with 9 bases matching TRBD1. The V segment lost 6 bases and the J segment 0 bases; nucleotides outside the gene matches: 6. The CDR3 loop spans 15 amino acids. The germline CDR1 and CDR2 sequences are MNHEY and SVGEGT. Written as DNA, the CDR3 is TGTGCCAGCAGCAATGGGACAGGGAGCTCCTACGAGCAGTACTTC. Encoded protein: CASSNGTGSSYEQYF.

CDR3 sequence (DNA): TGCAGCGTTGAATTAGCGGTAGTTAAAGAGACCCAGTACTTC. Its translation is CSVELAVVKETQYF. The chain links TRBV29-1 to TRBJ2-5; D is possibly TRBD2 (6 bases). The germline V and J ends were trimmed by 2 bases and 3 bases, with 13 bases remaining between them. CDR1 SQVTM and CDR2 ANQGSEA come from the germline V gene. There are 14 residues in the CDR3. Complete variable domain (other parts from reference TRBV29-1 and TRBJ2-5): SAVISQKPSRDICQRGTSLTIQCQVDSQVTMMFWYRQQPGQSLTLIATANQGSEATYESGFVIDKFPISRPNLTFSTLTVSNMSPEDSSIYLCSVELAVVKETQYFGPGTRLLVL.